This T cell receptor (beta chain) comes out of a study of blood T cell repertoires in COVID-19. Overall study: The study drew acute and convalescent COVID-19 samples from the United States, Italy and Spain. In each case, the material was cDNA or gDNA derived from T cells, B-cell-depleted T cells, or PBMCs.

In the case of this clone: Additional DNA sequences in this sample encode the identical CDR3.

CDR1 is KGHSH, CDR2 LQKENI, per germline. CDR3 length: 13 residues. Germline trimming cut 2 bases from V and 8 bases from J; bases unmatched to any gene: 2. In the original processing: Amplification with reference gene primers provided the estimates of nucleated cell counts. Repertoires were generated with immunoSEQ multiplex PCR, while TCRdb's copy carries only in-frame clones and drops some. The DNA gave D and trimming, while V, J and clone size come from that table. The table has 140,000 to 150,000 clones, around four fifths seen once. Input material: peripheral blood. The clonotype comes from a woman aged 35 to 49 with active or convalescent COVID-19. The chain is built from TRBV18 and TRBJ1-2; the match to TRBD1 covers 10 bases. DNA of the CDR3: TGTGCCAGCTCACCAGACAGGGGGCACGGCTACACCTTC. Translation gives CASSPDRGHGYTF.